This T cell receptor beta chain was identified during a study of T cells in Graves' hyperthyroidism and ophthalmopathy. General study findings and limits: Blood held most thyroid clonotypes expanded above 0.001 frequency. The model anticipated ophthalmopathy a median about six months pre-onset.

Amplification of TCR beta CDR3 regions was performed using RNA transcripts as template. First-round RT-PCR of the TCR CDR3 relied on the HTBI primer set. TCRdb itself ran the multiplex PCR reads through MiXCR, one entry per CDR3 protein. Of fewer than 600,000 distinct CDR3 sequences detected, under 15% appear once; the ten largest clones hold less than 20%. This clonotype was counted at least ten times. What it binds is not known. Graves' hyperthyroidism without ophthalmopathy progression within 18 months was termed stable. The PBMCs had their origin in less than 13 ml of fresh peripheral blood. The sample taken for sequencing was blood. This TCR was sampled from a woman aged 18-35 years with Graves' hyperthyroidism.

DNA for the CDR3: TGTGCCAGCAATAGAATGGCGGTCACAGATACGCAGTATTTT. This sequence encodes CASNRMAVTDTQYF. The V call is TRBV6-1, the J call TRBJ2-3; no definite D call. The V gene's germline CDR1 is MNHNS and CDR2 SASEGT. This CDR3 is built from 14 residues. V was clipped by 7 bases and J by 2 bases, with 13 bases between them.